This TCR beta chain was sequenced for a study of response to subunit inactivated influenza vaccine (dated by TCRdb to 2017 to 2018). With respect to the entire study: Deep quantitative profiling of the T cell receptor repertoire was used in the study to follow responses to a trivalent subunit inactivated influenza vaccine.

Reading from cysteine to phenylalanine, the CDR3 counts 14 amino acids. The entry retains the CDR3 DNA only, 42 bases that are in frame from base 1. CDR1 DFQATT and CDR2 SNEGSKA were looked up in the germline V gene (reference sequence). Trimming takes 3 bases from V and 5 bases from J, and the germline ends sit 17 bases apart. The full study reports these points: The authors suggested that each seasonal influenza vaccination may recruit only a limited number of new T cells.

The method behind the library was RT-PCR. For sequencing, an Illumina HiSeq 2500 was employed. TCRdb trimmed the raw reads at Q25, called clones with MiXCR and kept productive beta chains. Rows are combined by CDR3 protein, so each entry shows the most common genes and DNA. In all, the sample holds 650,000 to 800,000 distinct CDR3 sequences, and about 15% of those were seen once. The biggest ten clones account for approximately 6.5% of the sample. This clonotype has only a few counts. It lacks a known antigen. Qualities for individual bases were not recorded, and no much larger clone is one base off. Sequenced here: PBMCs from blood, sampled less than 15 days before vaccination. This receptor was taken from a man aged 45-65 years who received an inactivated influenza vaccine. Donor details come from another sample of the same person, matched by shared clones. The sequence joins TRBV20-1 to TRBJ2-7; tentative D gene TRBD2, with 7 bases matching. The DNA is TGCAGTGCTAGGGCTTTTGGGGGGGCCCACGAGCAGTACTTC. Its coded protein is CSARAFGGAHEQYF.